The 27 T cell receptor beta chains given below trace back to one sample, sequenced in a study of T cells in tuberculosis. TCRdb keeps only in-frame clones here, not all; method: immunoSEQ multiplex PCR. The table lists some 60,000 clones, 80% to 85% of them singletons, with roughly 13% in the top ten. Sorting used thawed, overnight-rested PBMC stained with anti-CD3, a viability dye and GMM-loaded CD1B tetramer. C32 glucose monomycolate from Rhodococcus equi was loaded onto the CD1B tetramers. Sequencing was carried out using CD1b-GMM tetramer-negative cells sorted from PBMCs. Receptors originate from an adult woman with latent tuberculosis.

The chain employs TRBV18 and TRBJ2-2; D gene ambiguous. This CDR3 contains 16 residues. V was clipped by 0 bases and J by 1 base, with 9 bases between them. Germline loops: CDR1 KGHSH, CDR2 LQKENI. The CDR3 protein is CASSPPRRRNTGELFF. The CDR3 DNA follows: TGTGCCAGCTCACCACCGCGAAGGAGGAACACCGGGGAGCTGTTTTTT. The whole variable domain, filled in from reference TRBV18 and TRBJ2-2, reads NAGVMQNPRHLVRRRGQEARLRCSPMKGHSHVYWYRQLPEEGLKFMVYLQKENIIDESGMPKERFSAEFPKEGPSILRIQQVVRGDSAAYFCASSPPRRRNTGELFFGEGSRLTVL.

As for this clone: This sample includes further DNA sequences coding for the same CDR3. The rearrangement uses TRBV28 and TRBJ2-1; TRBD1 is a possible D gene (6 bases). The germline V gene encodes CDR1 MDHEN and CDR2 SYDVKM. Trimming pared 4 bases from V and 2 bases from J, leaving 9 bases between. This CDR3 has 14 amino acids. The CDR3, as DNA: TGTGCCAGCAGTTCAGGGGTACCCTACAATGAGCAGTTCTTC. Translated: CASSSGVPYNEQFF.

The CDR3 loop reads CASSDGGGEDTQYF. The CDR3 region has the DNA TGTGCCAGCAGTGACGGGGGAGGTGAGGATACGCAGTATTTT. The rearrangement uses TRBV6-4 and TRBJ2-3; TRBD2 might be the D (6 bases). The CDR3 has 14 residues. CDR1 MRHNA and CDR2 SNTAGT come from the germline V gene. V was cut by 2 bases and J by 6 bases, with 12 bases left in between.

The chain uses TRBV29-1 and TRBJ1-1; no reliable D call. The CDR3 contains 12 residues. Deletions cut 4 bases from V and 1 base from J, with 7 bases between. Germline CDR1 is SQVTM and CDR2 is ANQGSEA. The CDR3: CSVVPGNTEAFF. CDR3 nucleotides: TGCAGCGTTGTCCCAGGGAACACTGAAGCTTTCTTT.

The genes are TRBV5-1 and TRBJ2-3, with 9 bases lining up with TRBD1. With V trimmed by 9 bases and J by 6 bases, 5 bases remained unmatched. Germline assignment: CDR1 SGHRS and CDR2 YFSETQ. The CDR3 sequence is 12 residues long. CDR3 nucleotide sequence: TGCGCCAAACCGGGACAGGGTGATACGCAGTATTTT. This translates into CAKPGQGDTQYF.

V is TRBV2 and J is TRBJ1-1, with D possibly TRBD1 on 6 matching bases. The CDR3 loop spans 13 amino acids. Germline V gene sequence: CDR1 SNHLY, CDR2 FYNNEI. V was trimmed by 7 bases and J by 0 bases, leaving 9 bases between them. The CDR3 DNA is TGTGCCAGCATGGACAGCGTGAACACTGAAGCTTTCTTT. Amino acids: CASMDSVNTEAFF.

The rearrangement uses TRBV6-1 and TRBJ1-6; tentative D call: TRBD1 (6 bases). The CDR3 has 18 residues. V lost 1 base, J lost 0 bases, and 13 bases lay in between. Germline lookup yields CDR1 MNHNS and CDR2 SASEGT. CDR3 nucleotides: TGTGCCAGCAGTGAAGAGCACAGGGTCAGCTCCTATAATTCACCCCTCCACTTT. Amino acids: CASSEEHRVSSYNSPLHF.

The chain links TRBV6-5 to TRBJ1-1; possible D gene TRBD1, 6 bases. CDR1 MNHEY and CDR2 SVGAGI come from the germline V gene. The CDR3 extends over 13 amino acids. Trimming took 7 bases from V and 5 from J, leaving 14 bases between them. The CDR3 is CASIPPGVTEAFF. The CDR3 DNA is TGTGCCAGCATTCCCCCAGGGGTTACTGAAGCTTTCTTT.

This clone was observed a few times. This sequence joins TRBV27 and TRBJ2-1, with D tentatively TRBD2 (6 bases). The CDR3 is 14 amino acids. Per germline, CDR1 MNHEY and CDR2 SMNVEV (reference sequence). The V end lost 8 bases, the J end lost 1 base, and 12 bases lay between the germline ends. CDR3 loop: CASHGGVSYNEQFF. The CDR3 DNA is TGTGCCAGCCACGGGGGTGTGTCCTACAATGAGCAGTTCTTC.

This chain uses TRBV4-3 with TRBJ1-6, with D perhaps matching TRBD1 (6 bases). Germline V gives CDR1 LGHNA, CDR2 YSLEER. CDR3 size: 15 residues. Trimming pared 3 bases from V and 14 bases from J, leaving 20 bases between. CDR3 in DNA: TGCGCCAGCAGCCAGGTGACAGGAACTACCGAGTCCCTCCACTTT. Translating it yields CASSQVTGTTESLHF.

The chain has TRBV28 and TRBJ2-5, with 10 bases matching TRBD2. The end of the DNA is better explained by TRBJ2-7, so the J call may be wrong. The length of the CDR3 is 14 residues. Germline V gene lookup returns CDR1 MDHEN and CDR2 SYDVKM. CDR3 DNA: TGTGCCAGCAGATCTAGCGGGAGAAGCTACGAGCAGTACTTC. Protein product: CASRSSGRSYEQYF.

CDR3 coding DNA: TGCGCCAGCAGTCACTCCATGAGAGTCTCCTACGAGCAGTACTTC. Protein: CASSHSMRVSYEQYF. This chain joins TRBV23-1 and TRBJ2-7; D gene uncertain. TRBV23-1 is sorted into the ORF group, with uncertain function. The CDR3 is 15 residues long. V lost 3 bases and J 0 bases, leaving 12 bases between the germline ends.

V and J are TRBV29-1 and TRBJ1-2; 9 bases map to TRBD1. Germline V gene data show CDR1 as SQVTM and CDR2 as ANQGSEA. This CDR3 has 12 residues. Trimming at V came to 2 bases and at J to 7 bases, leaving 2 bases not matched to a gene. The CDR3 region is CSVETGGSGYTF. CDR3 nucleotide sequence: TGCAGCGTTGAAACAGGGGGCTCTGGCTACACCTTC.

The chain recombines TRBV7-2 with TRBJ2-1; 9 nucleotides agree with TRBD2. Germline CDR1 SGHTA, CDR2 FQGNSA. This CDR3 spans 15 amino acids. V shed 5 bases, J shed 10 bases, and the junction held 12 bases outside the gene matches. CDR3 protein: CASSPDAGGPREQFF. CDR3 nucleotide sequence: TGTGCCAGCAGCCCAGACGCGGGAGGGCCAAGGGAGCAGTTCTTC.

The genes are TRBV28 and TRBJ1-2, with 9 bases identical to TRBD1. The CDR3 covers 13 residues. V shed 4 bases, J shed 8 bases, and the junction held 5 bases outside the gene matches. Germline CDR1 MDHEN, CDR2 SYDVKM. The DNA for the CDR3 is TGTGCCAGCAGTTCAACAGGGGGCTTCGGCTACACCTTC. It codes for CASSSTGGFGYTF.

This clone was recorded a few times. The chain uses TRBV6-5 and TRBJ1-2; D may be TRBD1 (5 bases). Trimming left V 8 bases short and J 4 bases short, with 11 bases between. This CDR3 spans 12 amino acids. Germline values: CDR1 MNHEY, CDR2 SVGAGI. The CDR3 nucleotides read TGTGCCAGCCGACGACAGTCCTATGGCTACACCTTC. Residues: CASRRQSYGYTF.

The rearrangement joins TRBV2 to TRBJ1-6; 7 nucleotides align to TRBD1. The CDR3 totals 15 residues. CDR1 and CDR2 from the germline V gene are SNHLY and FYNNEI. V gave up 6 bases and J gave up 10 bases; unmatched junction bases: 12. The CDR3 DNA follows: TGTGCCAGCAGAGAGGGACAGTCGGTGGGGTCACCCCTCCACTTT. This encodes CASREGQSVGSPLHF.

This clone occurred once. The rearrangement links TRBV29-1 to TRBJ2-3, with 14 bases fitting TRBD2. The germline V gene has CDR1 SQVTM and CDR2 ANQGSEA. The J segment lost 4 bases and the V segment lost 3 bases, leaving 6 bases of the junction unmatched. The CDR3 has 16 residues. The CDR3 is CSVDWGTSGGSDTQYF. The CDR3, as DNA: TGCAGCGTTGATTGGGGGACTAGCGGGGGATCAGATACGCAGTATTTT.

This chain connects TRBV10-2 to TRBJ1-5, with D possibly being TRBD1 (5 bases). Trimming took off 3 bases at V and 4 bases at J, with 7 bases between the two ends. Germline CDR1 WSHSY, CDR2 SAAADI. CDR3 length: 13 amino acids. The CDR3 nucleotides read TGCGCCAGCAGTGAACAGGTAAATCAGCCCCAGCATTTT. Protein product: CASSEQVNQPQHF.

The J gene is TRBJ1-5, the V gene TRBV6-5; D possibly corresponds to TRBD1 (6 bases). Germline V gene lookup returns CDR1 MNHEY and CDR2 SVGAGI. V was cut by 11 bases and J by 1 base, with 18 bases left in between. This CDR3 has 15 residues. This CDR3 reads CASGWGGASNQPQHF. DNA of the CDR3: TGTGCCTCGGGATGGGGGGGGGCAAGCAATCAGCCCCAGCATTTT.

The rearrangement joins TRBV10-3 to TRBJ2-7; D is possibly TRBD1 (5 bases). This CDR3 spans 15 amino acids. Germline V gives CDR1 ENHRY, CDR2 SYGVKD. The ends were cut back, 2 bases at V and 2 bases at J, with 13 bases in the middle. CDR3 region: CAISEGLQAAYEQYF. The DNA for the CDR3 is TGTGCCATCAGTGAGGGGTTACAGGCCGCCTACGAGCAGTACTTC.

V usage is TRBV23-1 and J usage is TRBJ2-1; TRBD2 agrees at 11 bases. TRBV23-1 is designated an ORF whose function remains uncertain. The CDR3 spans 21 residues. The V gene end was trimmed by 0 bases and the J gene end by 0 bases; junction bases not matched to a gene: 13. In nucleotides, the CDR3 is TGCGCCAGCAGTCAATCGGAGAATCTAGCGGGAGGTGGGACCTCCTACAATGAGCAGTTCTTC. Translation: CASSQSENLAGGGTSYNEQFF.

In nucleotides, the CDR3 is TGTGCCAGCAGCTTAGCAGACCGGGGCGAGCAGTACTTC. It specifies CASSLADRGEQYF. The gene calls are TRBV7-9 and TRBJ2-7, with D tentatively TRBD2 (5 bases). Germline-derived CDR1 and CDR2 are SEHNR and FQNEAQ (reference sequence). This CDR3 is built from 13 residues. Trimming stripped 0 bases from V and 6 bases from J, with 9 bases between. Drawing the rest from reference TRBV7-9 and TRBJ2-7, the complete variable domain is DTGVSQNPRHKITKRGQNVTFRCDPISEHNRLYWYRQTLGQGPEFLTYFQNEAQLEKSRLLSDRFSAERPKGSFSTLEIQRTEQGDSAMYLCASSLADRGEQYFGPGTRLTVT.

The V call is TRBV11-3, the J call TRBJ2-1; 7 bases align to TRBD1. From germline, CDR1 is SGHNT and CDR2 YENEEA. J gave up 9 bases and V 2 bases, and 13 bases lay outside the gene matches. The CDR3 loop spans 16 amino acids. This CDR3 reads CASSLMPTGPVGEQFF. The CDR3 DNA reads TGTGCCAGCAGCTTAATGCCGACAGGGCCGGTAGGTGAGCAGTTCTTC.

The chain is built from TRBV5-6 and TRBJ2-6; D gene uncertain. The germline V and J ends were trimmed by 3 bases and 0 bases, with 7 bases remaining between them. The CDR3 is 15 residues long. CDR1 and CDR2 from the germline V gene are SGHDT and YYEEEE. CDR3 in amino acids: CASSSRVSGANVLTF. The CDR3 DNA is TGTGCCAGCAGCTCCCGGGTCTCTGGGGCCAACGTCCTGACTTTC.

This clone was picked up a small number of times. The genes are TRBV5-4 and TRBJ1-2; TRBD1 aligns across 9 bases. The CDR3 length is 13 residues. Trimming removed 4 bases from V and 4 bases from J; junction bases left unmatched: 2. Per germline, CDR1 SGHNT and CDR2 YYREEE (reference sequence). CDR3 nucleotide sequence: TGTGCCAGCAGCCCGGACAGGGGCTATGGCTACACCTTC. It encodes CASSPDRGYGYTF.

The CDR3 is CASSLRDSRFYGYTF. The CDR3, as DNA: TGTGCCAGCTCACTCCGGGACTCAAGATTCTATGGCTACACCTTC. The chain is built from TRBV18 and TRBJ1-2, with TRBD1 as a possible D gene (5 bases). The CDR3 consists of 15 residues. Germline assignment: CDR1 KGHSH and CDR2 LQKENI. Trimming took 4 bases from V and 4 from J, leaving 16 bases between them.